The source of this T cell receptor beta chain is a study of cytomegalovirus exposure and HLA in healthy donors. Study details: Genotyping of under 500 donors showed that over 65% belonged to the Caucasian-associated ancestry cluster. Overall study findings and caveats: In an earlier analysis, in roughly 600 donors, most V segments appeared productive either ~87% or ~30% of the time. The authors enumerated 164 TCR beta chains as linked to cytomegalovirus.

Unmatched junction bases numbered 6, after V lost 4 bases and J lost 5 bases. CDR1 and CDR2 from the germline V gene are SGHRS and YFSETQ. The CDR3 totals 16 residues. 60 Vbeta and 13 Jbeta primers were used in PCR. Using immunoSEQ multiplex PCR, the repertoire was profiled, and TCRdb retains in-frame clones only, with some absent. The repertoire includes about 200,000 clones, over 65% of them detected once, and about 2% sits in the top ten. Of note for this clone: Antigen: not known.

The sequencing input was PBMCs. This chain joins TRBV5-1 and TRBJ2-2, with 12 nucleotides matching TRBD2. This sequence was found in a woman aged 25-40 years in good health and CMV-seronegative. CDR3 in amino acids: CASSLGLAGTTGELFF. CDR3 nucleotide sequence: TGCGCCAGCAGCCTAGGACTAGCGGGGACAACCGGGGAGCTGTTTTTT.